This entry lists 5 T cell receptor beta chains sequenced from one sample in a study of OX40 agonist ivuxolimab in advanced cancers. Libraries were prepared by immunoSEQ multiplex PCR; TCRdb keeps only in-frame clonotypes and omits some of them. Of some 52,000 clones in the sample, approximately 92% were seen once. Here the sequenced sample was CD4+ or CD8+ T cells sorted from blood, taken in a trial of the OX40 agonist ivuxolimab. All receptors derive from an adult with an advanced solid tumor such as melanoma, head and neck, liver or kidney cancer.

This clone was counted once. This chain links TRBV27 with TRBJ2-2; D not resolved. V lost 1 base and J 7 bases, leaving 16 bases between the germline ends. CDR1 and CDR2 (germline): MNHEY, SMNVEV (reference sequence). The CDR3 extends over 16 amino acids. Here the CDR3 DNA reads TGTGCCAGCAGTTTATTGGCAGTGTCCGGTAGCGGGGAGCTGTTTTTT. Encoded protein: CASSLLAVSGSGELFF.

V and J are TRBV4-3 and TRBJ1-2; D is uncertain. Germline CDR1 is LGHNA and CDR2 is YSLEER. The CDR3 has 15 residues. V was shortened by 1 base and J by 2 bases, with 11 bases between the two germline ends. CDR3 protein: CASSQGYRVNYGYTF. The CDR3 DNA is TGCGCCAGCAGCCAAGGTTACAGAGTCAACTATGGCTACACCTTC.

This chain links TRBV19 with TRBJ2-1, with D maybe TRBD2 (5 bases). The CDR3 has 15 residues. Germline V gene data show CDR1 as LNHDA and CDR2 as SQIVND (reference sequence). Trimming pared 9 bases from V and 8 bases from J, leaving 23 bases between. CDR3 protein: CASRLTSSRVHEQFF. CDR3 nucleotide sequence: TGTGCCAGCCGGCTAACTAGTTCCCGCGTCCATGAGCAGTTCTTC.

The J gene is TRBJ2-3, the V gene TRBV9; 8 bases align to TRBD2. The CDR3 has 15 amino acids. Unmatched junction bases numbered 5, after V lost 0 bases and J lost 5 bases. Germline CDR1 SGDLS, CDR2 YYNGEE. The CDR3 region is CASSVDGTRGDTQYF. The CDR3 nucleotides read TGTGCCAGCAGCGTAGACGGGACTAGAGGAGATACGCAGTATTTT.

The chain combines TRBV7-2 with TRBJ2-5; TRBD2 is a possible D gene (5 bases). The J call may be wrong; the DNA end is better matched by TRBJ2-7. This CDR3 has 16 amino acids. Per germline, CDR1 SGHTA and CDR2 FQGNSA. CDR3 sequence reads: CASSLRLAEASYEQYF. CDR3 DNA sequence: TGTGCCAGCAGCTTAAGGCTAGCTGAAGCCTCCTACGAGCAGTACTTC.